The clone carrying this TCR beta chain was seen once. Antigen: not known. The entry originates in a study of cytomegalovirus exposure and HLA in healthy donors. Study findings and constraints: Common viral pathogens seemed to be connected with several of the most significant clusters, according to a later analysis.

Primers included in the PCR were 60 Vbeta and 13 Jbeta primers. Clones were sequenced by immunoSEQ multiplex PCR, and TCRdb holds only the in-frame ones, with some missing. This sample has some 190,000 clones, with 60% to 80% found just once. Germline V gives CDR1 SEHNR, CDR2 FQNEAQ (reference sequence). Trimming pared 5 bases from V and 1 base from J, leaving 11 bases between. This CDR3 spans 14 amino acids. This sequence was found in a woman between 25 and 40 years old in good health and CMV-seropositive. The sequenced sample consisted of PBMCs. The chain has TRBV7-9 and TRBJ2-5, with a weak D call TRBD1 (5 bases). CDR3 sequence reads: CASSPLTGQETQYF. In DNA form, the CDR3 reads TGTGCCAGCAGCCCTTTAACAGGCCAAGAGACCCAGTACTTC.